This entry concerns a single TCR beta chain. These data come from a study of control samples from healthy donors and cancer patients. The V and J ends lost 6 bases and 9 bases respectively, with 15 bases between them. This CDR3 region has 14 residues. CDR1 LGHDT and CDR2 YNNKEL come from the germline V gene (reference sequence). The protocol was immunoSEQ multiplex PCR, while the TCRdb copy is restricted to in-frame clones and leaves out a portion. The sample comprises 95,000 to 150,000 clones, 80% to 95% of which are singletons, and 0.5% to 0.7% rests with the top ten. The specimen sequenced was PBMCs. This receptor was taken from an older man with head and neck cancer. The chain uses TRBV3-1 (or the pseudogene TRBV3-2) and TRBJ1-6; D is perhaps TRBD1 (5 bases). CDR3 coding DNA: TGTGCCAGCAGGCACGCGGGGGGAGGTTCACCCCTCCACTTT. This encodes CASRHAGGGSPLHF.